This TCR beta chain was recorded in a study of blood T cell repertoires in COVID-19. Across the whole study: Collection of acute and convalescent COVID-19 samples took place in the United States, Italy and Spain. PBMCs, B-cell-depleted T cells, or T cells were the source of the cDNA or gDNA that made up the material.

Original processing methods: From reference gene primer amplification, estimates of nucleated cell counts were derived. Generated by immunoSEQ multiplex PCR, the TCRdb table keeps only in-frame clones and is missing some. V and J calls and clone size are given by that table; D and trimming were obtained from the DNA. The profile covers fewer than 200,000 clones, with under 85% appearing a single time and 6% to 8.5% taken by the ten largest. This CDR3 comprises 12 residues. Per the germline V gene, CDR1 is MNHEY and CDR2 is SVGEGT. V dropped 4 bases and J dropped 14 bases, with 17 bases sitting between them. It was during active infection that Seattle patients were enrolled and then longitudinally followed.

The chain carries TRBV6-2 or TRBV6-3 and TRBJ1-2; D is unresolved. The sequence derives from an older woman with COVID-19, enrolled during active disease. The sequencing input was peripheral blood. CDR3 nucleotide sequence: TGTGCCAGCAGTTCCTCCGACTGCCTCGATACCTTC. It specifies CASSSSDCLDTF.